This record looks at one TCR beta chain sequence and its context. Its antigen is as yet unknown. The PCR ran on 60 Vbeta and 13 Jbeta primers. Using immunoSEQ multiplex PCR, the repertoire was profiled, and TCRdb retains in-frame clones only, with some absent. The sample shows roughly 97,000 clones, nearly 80% of them seen only once. These data originate in a study of cytomegalovirus exposure and HLA in healthy donors. Overall study results and limits: Accurate prediction of most subjects' HLA-A and HLA-B alleles from TCR beta sequences was reported.

The sample consisted of PBMCs. The source is a man in his sixties in good health and CMV-seropositive.

The CDR3 loop reads CASSLQQGSHGYTF. CDR3 DNA sequence: TGTGCCAGCAGCCTCCAACAGGGTAGCCATGGCTACACCTTC. The genes are TRBV5-6 and TRBJ1-2; D may be TRBD1 (6 bases). The germline V gene has CDR1 SGHDT and CDR2 YYEEEE. The CDR3 consists of 14 residues. The ends were cut back, 4 bases at V and 6 bases at J, with 16 bases in the middle.